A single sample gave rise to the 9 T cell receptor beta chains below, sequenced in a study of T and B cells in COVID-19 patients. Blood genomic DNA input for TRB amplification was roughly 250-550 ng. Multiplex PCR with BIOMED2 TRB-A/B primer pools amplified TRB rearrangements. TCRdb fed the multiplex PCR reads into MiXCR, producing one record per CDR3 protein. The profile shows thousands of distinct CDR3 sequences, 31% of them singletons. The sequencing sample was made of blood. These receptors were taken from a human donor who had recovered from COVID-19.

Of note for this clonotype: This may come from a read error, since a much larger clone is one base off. The CDR3 sequence: CASRGQRTQETRYF. The CDR3 DNA reads TGTGCCAGTAGGGGGCAACGGACCCAAGAGACCCGGTACTTC. The genes are TRBV5-1 and TRBJ2-5, with 7 bases matching TRBD1. The CDR3 covers 14 residues. Germline values: CDR1 SGHRS, CDR2 YFSETQ.

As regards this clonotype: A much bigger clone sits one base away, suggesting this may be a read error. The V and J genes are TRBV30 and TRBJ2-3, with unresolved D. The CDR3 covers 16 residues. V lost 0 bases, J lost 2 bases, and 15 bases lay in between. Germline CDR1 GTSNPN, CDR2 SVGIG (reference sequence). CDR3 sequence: CAWSVRRRWDTDTQYF. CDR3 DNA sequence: TGTGCCTGGAGTGTACGTCGGAGATGGGACACAGATACGCAGTATTTT.

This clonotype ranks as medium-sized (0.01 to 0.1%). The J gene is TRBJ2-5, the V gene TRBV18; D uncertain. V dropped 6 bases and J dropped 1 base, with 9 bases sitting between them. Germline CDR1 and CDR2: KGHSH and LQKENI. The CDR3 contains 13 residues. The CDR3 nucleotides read TGTGCCAGCTCTCCTCCCTTCCAAGAGACCCAGTACTTC. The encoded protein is CASSPPFQETQYF.

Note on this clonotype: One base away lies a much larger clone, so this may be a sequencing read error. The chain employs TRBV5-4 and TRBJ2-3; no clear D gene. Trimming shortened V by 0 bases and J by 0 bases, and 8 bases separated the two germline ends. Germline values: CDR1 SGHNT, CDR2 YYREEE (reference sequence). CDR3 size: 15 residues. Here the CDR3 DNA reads TGTGCCAGCAGCTTGGTCGATGCCAGCACAGATACGCAGTATTTT. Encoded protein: CASSLVDASTDTQYF.

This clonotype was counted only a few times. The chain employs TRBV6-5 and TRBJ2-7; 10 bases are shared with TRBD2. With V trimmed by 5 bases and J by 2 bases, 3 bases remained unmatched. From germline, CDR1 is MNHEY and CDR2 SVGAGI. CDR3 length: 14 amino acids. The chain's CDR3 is CASSTSGATYEQYF. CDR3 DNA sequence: TGTGCCAGCAGTACTAGCGGGGCTACCTACGAGCAGTACTTC.

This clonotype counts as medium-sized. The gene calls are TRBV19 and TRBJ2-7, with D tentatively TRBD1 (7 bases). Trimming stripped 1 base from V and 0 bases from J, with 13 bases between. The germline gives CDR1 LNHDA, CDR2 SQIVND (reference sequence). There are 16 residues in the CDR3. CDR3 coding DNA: TGTGCCAGTAGTATAGGCGGGACAGTATCCTCCTACGAGCAGTACTTC. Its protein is CASSIGGTVSSYEQYF.

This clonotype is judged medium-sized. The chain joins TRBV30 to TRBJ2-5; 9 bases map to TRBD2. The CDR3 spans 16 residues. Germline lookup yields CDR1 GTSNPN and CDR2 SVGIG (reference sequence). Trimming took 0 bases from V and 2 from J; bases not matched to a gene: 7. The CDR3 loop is CAWSVYSGGYQETQYF. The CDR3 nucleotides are TGTGCCTGGAGTGTATACAGCGGGGGGTATCAAGAGACCCAGTACTTC.

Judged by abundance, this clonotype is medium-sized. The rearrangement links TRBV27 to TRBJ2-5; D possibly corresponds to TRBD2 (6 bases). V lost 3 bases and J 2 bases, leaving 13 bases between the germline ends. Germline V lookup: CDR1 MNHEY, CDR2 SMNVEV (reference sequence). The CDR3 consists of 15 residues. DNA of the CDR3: TGTGCCAGCAGTTTTGGCGGGGCGTCACAAGAGACCCAGTACTTC. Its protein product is CASSFGGASQETQYF.

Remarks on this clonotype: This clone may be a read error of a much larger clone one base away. The CDR3 region has the DNA TGTGCCAGCAGTTCGCTGGGCGTGACAGATACGCAGTATTTT. It codes for CASSSLGVTDTQYF. The chain links TRBV6-5 to TRBJ2-3; D ambiguous. The V end lost 4 bases, the J end lost 3 bases, and 11 bases lay between the germline ends. There are 14 residues in the CDR3. CDR1 and CDR2 from the germline V gene are MNHEY and SVGAGI.